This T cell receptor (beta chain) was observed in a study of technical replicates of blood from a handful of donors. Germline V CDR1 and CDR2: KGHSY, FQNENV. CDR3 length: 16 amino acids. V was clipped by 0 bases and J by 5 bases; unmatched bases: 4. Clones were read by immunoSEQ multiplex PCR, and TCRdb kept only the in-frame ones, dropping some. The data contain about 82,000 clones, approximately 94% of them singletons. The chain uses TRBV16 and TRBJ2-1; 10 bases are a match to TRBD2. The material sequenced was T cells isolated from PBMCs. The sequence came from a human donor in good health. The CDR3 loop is CASSQSRLAGNNEQFF. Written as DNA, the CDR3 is TGTGCCAGCAGCCAATCGCGACTAGCGGGTAACAATGAGCAGTTCTTC.